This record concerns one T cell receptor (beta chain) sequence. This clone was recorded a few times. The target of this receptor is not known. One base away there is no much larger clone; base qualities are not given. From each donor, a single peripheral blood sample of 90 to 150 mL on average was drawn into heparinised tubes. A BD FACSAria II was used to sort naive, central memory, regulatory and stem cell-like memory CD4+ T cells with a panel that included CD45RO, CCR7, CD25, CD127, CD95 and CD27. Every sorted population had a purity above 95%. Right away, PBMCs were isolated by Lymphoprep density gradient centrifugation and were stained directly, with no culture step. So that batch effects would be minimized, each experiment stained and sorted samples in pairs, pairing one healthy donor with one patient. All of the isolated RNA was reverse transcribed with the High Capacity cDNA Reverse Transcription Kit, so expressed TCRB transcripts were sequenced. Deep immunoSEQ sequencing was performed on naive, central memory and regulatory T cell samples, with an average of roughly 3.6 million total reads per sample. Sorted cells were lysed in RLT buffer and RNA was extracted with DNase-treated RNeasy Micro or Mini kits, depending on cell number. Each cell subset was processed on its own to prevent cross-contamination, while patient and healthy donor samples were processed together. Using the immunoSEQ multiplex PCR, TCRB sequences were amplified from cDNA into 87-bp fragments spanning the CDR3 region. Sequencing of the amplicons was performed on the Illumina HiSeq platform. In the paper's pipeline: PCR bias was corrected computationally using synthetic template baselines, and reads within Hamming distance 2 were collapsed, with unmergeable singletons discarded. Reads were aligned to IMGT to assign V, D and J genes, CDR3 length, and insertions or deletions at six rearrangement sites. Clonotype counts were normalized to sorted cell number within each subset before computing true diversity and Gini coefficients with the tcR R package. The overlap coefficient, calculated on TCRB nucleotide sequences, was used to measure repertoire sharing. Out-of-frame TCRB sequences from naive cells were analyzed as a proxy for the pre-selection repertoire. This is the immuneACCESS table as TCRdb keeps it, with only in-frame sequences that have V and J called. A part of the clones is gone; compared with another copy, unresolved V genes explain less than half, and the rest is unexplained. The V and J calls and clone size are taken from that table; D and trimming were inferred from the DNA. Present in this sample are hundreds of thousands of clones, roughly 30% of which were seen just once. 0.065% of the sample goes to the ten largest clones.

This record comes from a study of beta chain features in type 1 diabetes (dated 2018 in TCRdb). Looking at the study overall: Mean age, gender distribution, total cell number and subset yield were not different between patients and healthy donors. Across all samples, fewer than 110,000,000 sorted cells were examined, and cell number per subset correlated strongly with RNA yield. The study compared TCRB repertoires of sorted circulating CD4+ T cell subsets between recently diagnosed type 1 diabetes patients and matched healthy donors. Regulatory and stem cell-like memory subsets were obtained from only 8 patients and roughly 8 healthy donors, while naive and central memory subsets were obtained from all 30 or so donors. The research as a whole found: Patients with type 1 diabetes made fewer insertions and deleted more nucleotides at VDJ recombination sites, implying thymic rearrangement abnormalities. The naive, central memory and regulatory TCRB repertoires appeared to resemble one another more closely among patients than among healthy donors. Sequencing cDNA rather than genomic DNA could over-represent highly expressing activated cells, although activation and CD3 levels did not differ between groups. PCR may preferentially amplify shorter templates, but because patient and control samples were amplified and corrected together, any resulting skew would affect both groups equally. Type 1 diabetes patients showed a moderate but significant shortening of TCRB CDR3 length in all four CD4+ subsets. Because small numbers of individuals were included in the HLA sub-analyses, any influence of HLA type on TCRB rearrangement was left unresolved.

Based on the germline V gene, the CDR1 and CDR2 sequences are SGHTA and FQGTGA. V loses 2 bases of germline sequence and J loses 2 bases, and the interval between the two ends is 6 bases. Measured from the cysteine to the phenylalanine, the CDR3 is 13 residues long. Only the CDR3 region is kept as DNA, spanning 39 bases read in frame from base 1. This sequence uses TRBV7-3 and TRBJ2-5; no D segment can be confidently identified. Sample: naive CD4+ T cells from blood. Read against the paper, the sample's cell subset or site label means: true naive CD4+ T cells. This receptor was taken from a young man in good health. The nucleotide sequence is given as TGTGCCAGCAGCTTATACGGACAAGAGACCCAGTACTTC. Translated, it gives CASSLYGQETQYF.